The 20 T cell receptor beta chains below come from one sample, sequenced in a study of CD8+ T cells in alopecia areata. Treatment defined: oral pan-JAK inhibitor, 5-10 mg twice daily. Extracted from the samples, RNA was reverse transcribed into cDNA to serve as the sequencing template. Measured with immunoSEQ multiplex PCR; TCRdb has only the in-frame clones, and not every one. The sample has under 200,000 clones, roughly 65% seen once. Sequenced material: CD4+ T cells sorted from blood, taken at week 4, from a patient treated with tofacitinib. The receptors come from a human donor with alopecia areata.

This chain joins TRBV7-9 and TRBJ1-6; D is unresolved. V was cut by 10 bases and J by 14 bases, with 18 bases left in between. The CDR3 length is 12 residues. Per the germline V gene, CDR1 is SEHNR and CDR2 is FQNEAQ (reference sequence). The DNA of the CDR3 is TGTGCCATCGACCACGCTGCGGGGACCCTCCACTTT. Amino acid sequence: CAIDHAAGTLHF.

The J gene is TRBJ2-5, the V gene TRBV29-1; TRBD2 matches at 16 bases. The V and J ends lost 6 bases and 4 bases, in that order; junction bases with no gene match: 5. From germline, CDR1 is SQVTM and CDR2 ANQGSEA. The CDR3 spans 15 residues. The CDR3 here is CSVGLAGGLVETQYF. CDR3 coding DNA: TGCAGCGTGGGACTAGCGGGGGGGCTAGTAGAGACCCAGTACTTC. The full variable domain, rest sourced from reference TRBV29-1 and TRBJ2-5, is SAVISQKPSRDICQRGTSLTIQCQVDSQVTMMFWYRQQPGQSLTLIATANQGSEATYESGFVIDKFPISRPNLTFSTLTVSNMSPEDSSIYLCSVGLAGGLVETQYFGPGTRLLVL.

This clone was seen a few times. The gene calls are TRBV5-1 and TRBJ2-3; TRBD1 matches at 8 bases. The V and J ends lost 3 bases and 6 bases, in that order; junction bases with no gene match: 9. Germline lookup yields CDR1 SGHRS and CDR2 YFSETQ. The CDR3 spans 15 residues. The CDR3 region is CASSWNRQGRDTQYF. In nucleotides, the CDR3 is TGCGCCAGCAGCTGGAATAGACAGGGGCGGGATACGCAGTATTTT.

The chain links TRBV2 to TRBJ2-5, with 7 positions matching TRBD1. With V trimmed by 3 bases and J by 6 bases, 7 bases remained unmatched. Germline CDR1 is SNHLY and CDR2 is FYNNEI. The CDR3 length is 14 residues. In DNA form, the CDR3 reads TGTGCCAGCAGTGAGCGGACAGGCGGCAAGACCCAGTACTTC. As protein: CASSERTGGKTQYF.

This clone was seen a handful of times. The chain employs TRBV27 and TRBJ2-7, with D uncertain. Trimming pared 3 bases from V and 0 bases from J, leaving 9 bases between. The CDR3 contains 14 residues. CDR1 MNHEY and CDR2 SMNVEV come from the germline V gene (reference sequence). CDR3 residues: CASSFTESSYEQYF. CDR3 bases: TGTGCCAGCAGTTTCACGGAGAGCTCCTACGAGCAGTACTTC.

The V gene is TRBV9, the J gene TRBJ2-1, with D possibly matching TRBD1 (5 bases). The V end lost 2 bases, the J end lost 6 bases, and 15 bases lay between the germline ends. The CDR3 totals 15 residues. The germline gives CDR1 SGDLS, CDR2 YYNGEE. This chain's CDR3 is CASSVKGDIINEQFF. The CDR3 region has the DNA TGTGCCAGCAGCGTTAAAGGGGATATCATCAATGAGCAGTTCTTC. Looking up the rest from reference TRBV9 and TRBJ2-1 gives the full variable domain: DSGVTQTPKHLITATGQRVTLRCSPRSGDLSVYWYQQSLDQGLQFLIQYYNGEERAKGNILERFSAQQFPDLHSELNLSSLELGDSALYFCASSVKGDIINEQFFGPGTRLTVL.

The CDR3 region is CAWKIGYEQYF. The CDR3 nucleotides read TGTGCCTGGAAAATTGGTTACGAGCAGTACTTC. The chain carries TRBV30 and TRBJ2-7; no reliable D call. Germline CDR1 and CDR2: GTSNPN and SVGIG (reference sequence). The CDR3 is 11 amino acids. Trimming removed 4 bases from V and 4 bases from J, with 8 bases in between.

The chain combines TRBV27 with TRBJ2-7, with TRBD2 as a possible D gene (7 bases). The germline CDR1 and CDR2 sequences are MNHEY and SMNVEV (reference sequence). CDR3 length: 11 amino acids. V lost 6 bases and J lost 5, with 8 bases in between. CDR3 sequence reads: CASRRGHEQYF. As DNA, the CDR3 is TGTGCCAGCAGGCGGGGGCACGAGCAGTACTTC.

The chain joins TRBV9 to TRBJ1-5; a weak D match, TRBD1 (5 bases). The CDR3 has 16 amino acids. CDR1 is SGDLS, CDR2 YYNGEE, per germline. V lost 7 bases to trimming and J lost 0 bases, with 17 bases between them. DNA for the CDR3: TGTGCCAGCCCCATGCCGGGACTGTATAGCAATCAGCCCCAGCATTTT. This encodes CASPMPGLYSNQPQHF.

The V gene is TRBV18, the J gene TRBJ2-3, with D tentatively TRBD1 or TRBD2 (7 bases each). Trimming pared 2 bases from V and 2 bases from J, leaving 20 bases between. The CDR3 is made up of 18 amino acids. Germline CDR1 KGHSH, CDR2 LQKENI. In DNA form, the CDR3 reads TGTGCCAGCTCACCAAAAGGCCAGGGGGGGGCCCTCACAGATACGCAGTATTTT. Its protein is CASSPKGQGGALTDTQYF.

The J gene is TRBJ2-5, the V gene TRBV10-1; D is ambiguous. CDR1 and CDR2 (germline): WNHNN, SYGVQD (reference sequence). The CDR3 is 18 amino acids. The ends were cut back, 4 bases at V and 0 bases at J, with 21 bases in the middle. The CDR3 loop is CASSGKREVGPYQETQYF. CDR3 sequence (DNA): TGCGCCAGCAGTGGGAAGCGAGAGGTTGGTCCGTACCAAGAGACCCAGTACTTC.

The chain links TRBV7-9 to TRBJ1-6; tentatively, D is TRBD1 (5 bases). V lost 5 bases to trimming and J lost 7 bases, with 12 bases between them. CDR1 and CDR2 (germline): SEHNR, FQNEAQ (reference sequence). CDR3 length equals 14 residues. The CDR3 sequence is CASSPGTPNSPLHF. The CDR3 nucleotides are TGTGCCAGCAGCCCTGGGACTCCAAATTCACCCCTCCACTTT.

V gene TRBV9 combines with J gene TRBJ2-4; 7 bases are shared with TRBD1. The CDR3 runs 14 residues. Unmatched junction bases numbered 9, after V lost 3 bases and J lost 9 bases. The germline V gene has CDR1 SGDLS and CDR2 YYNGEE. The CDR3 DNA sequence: TGTGCCAGCAGCGCCCCGACAGGGACGGGCATTCAGTACTTC. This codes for CASSAPTGTGIQYF.

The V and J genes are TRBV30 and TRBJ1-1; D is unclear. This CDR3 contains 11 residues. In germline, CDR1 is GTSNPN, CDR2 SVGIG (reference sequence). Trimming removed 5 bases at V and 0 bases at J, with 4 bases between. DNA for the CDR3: TGTGCCTGGGACATGAACACTGAAGCTTTCTTT. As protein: CAWDMNTEAFF.

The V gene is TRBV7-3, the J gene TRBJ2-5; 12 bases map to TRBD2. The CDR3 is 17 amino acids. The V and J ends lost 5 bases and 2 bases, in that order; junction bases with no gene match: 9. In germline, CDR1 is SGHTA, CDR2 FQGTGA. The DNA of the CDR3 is TGTGCCAGCAGCCTCCTTCGGACTAGCGGGACTCAAGAGACCCAGTACTTC. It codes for CASSLLRTSGTQETQYF.

The CDR3 region is CAISETNTEAFF. The DNA of the CDR3 is TGTGCCATCAGTGAGACAAACACTGAAGCTTTCTTT. The chain recombines TRBV10-3 with TRBJ1-1, with unresolved D. The germline V and J ends were trimmed by 2 bases and 2 bases, with 3 bases remaining between them. The germline CDR1 and CDR2 sequences are ENHRY and SYGVKD. CDR3 length equals 12 residues.

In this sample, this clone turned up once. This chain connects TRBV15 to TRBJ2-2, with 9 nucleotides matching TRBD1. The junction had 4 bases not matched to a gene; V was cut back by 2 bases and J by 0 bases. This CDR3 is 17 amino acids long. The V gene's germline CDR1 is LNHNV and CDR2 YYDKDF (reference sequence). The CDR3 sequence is CATSRTRTGANTGELFF. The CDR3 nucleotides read TGTGCCACCAGCAGAACACGGACAGGGGCGAACACCGGGGAGCTGTTTTTT.

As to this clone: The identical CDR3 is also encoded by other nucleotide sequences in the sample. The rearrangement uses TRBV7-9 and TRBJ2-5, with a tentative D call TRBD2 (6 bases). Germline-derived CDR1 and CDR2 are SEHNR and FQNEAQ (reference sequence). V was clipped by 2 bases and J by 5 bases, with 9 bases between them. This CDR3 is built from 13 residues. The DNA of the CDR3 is TGTGCCAGCAGCTTAAGCGGGTCCGAGACCCAGTACTTC. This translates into CASSLSGSETQYF.

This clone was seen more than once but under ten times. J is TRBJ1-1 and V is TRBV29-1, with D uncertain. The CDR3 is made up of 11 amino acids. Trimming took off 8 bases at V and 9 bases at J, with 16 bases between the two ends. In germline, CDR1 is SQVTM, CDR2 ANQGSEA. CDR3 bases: TGCAGCCTTGCCCGTGGTCGGAAAGCTTTCTTT. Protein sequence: CSLARGRKAFF.

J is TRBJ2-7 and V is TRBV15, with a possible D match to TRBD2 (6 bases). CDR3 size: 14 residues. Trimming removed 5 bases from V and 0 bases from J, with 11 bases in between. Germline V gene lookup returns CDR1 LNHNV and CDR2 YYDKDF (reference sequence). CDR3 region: CATSVGGSSYEQYF. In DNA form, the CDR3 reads TGTGCCACCAGCGTTGGGGGGAGCTCCTACGAGCAGTACTTC.